Following are 10 T cell receptor beta chains from one sample sequenced in a study of T-cell reconstitution after alpha-beta-depleted transplantation in children. Unique molecular identifiers were incorporated when the TCRbeta library was constructed. MiXCR, applied by TCRdb to the PCR reads, yields one record per CDR3 protein. In the table there are about 830,000 distinct CDR3 sequences, about 15% of which are singletons. The sequenced sample was PBMCs, mostly from graft donor cells, obtained 360 days after TCRalphabeta/CD19-depleted stem cell transplant. The receptors come from a male patient between 5 and 17 years old who had a stem cell transplant for acute lymphoblastic leukemia, so the T cells may come from the graft donor.

This sequence joins TRBV2 and TRBJ2-1; tentatively, D is TRBD2 (6 bases). V lost 4 bases and J lost 0, with 13 bases in between. The CDR3 covers 16 residues. Germline V lookup: CDR1 SNHLY, CDR2 FYNNEI. CDR3 DNA sequence: TGTGCCAGCAGTGGCGGACGGGGGAGCTCCTACAATGAGCAGTTCTTC. It specifies CASSGGRGSSYNEQFF.

This clonotype was observed a handful of times. The V gene is TRBV5-1, the J gene TRBJ2-5; 8 bases line up with TRBD2. Trimming cost V 0 bases and J 5 bases; bases outside gene matches: 9. Per the germline V gene, CDR1 is SGHRS and CDR2 is YFSETQ. The CDR3 runs 16 residues. The CDR3 here is CASSLEGTAGVETQYF. The CDR3 bases are TGCGCCAGCAGCTTGGAGGGTACAGCGGGAGTGGAGACCCAGTACTTC.

Concerning this clonotype: The CDR3 does not end in the conserved phenylalanine or tryptophan, so this is likely a read error. The chain recombines TRBV7-6 with TRBJ2-7, with 10 bases matching TRBD2. This CDR3 is 15 amino acids long. Looked up from germline, CDR1 is SGHVS and CDR2 is FNYEAQ. Trimming removed 5 bases from V and 2 bases from J; junction bases left unmatched: 6. The CDR3 region is CASSPSGRLPYEQYY. The DNA for the CDR3 is TGTGCCAGCAGCCCTAGCGGGAGATTACCCTACGAGCAGTACTAC.

This clonotype was observed a handful of times. The V gene is TRBV10-3, the J gene TRBJ2-3; no firm D call. The CDR3 is made up of 14 amino acids. Per the germline V gene, CDR1 is ENHRY and CDR2 is SYGVKD. Trimming left V 0 bases short and J 4 bases short, with 8 bases between. This CDR3 is CAISESQPADTQYF. The CDR3 DNA follows: TGTGCCATCAGTGAGTCGCAGCCCGCAGATACGCAGTATTTT.

V usage is TRBV29-1 and J usage is TRBJ2-7; no definite D call. There are 13 residues in the CDR3. Trimming took off 0 bases at V and 0 bases at J, with 6 bases between the two ends. The V gene's germline CDR1 is SQVTM and CDR2 ANQGSEA. Here the CDR3 reads CSVEERYSYEQYF. As DNA, the CDR3 is TGCAGCGTTGAAGAAAGGTACTCCTACGAGCAGTACTTC.

This clonotype has only a few counts. J is TRBJ1-2 and V is TRBV29-1; TRBD1 might be the D (5 bases). This CDR3 has 16 residues. Trimming pared 3 bases from V and 2 bases from J, leaving 19 bases between. Germline CDR1 and CDR2: SQVTM and ANQGSEA. CDR3 sequence (DNA): TGCAGCGTTGAGGTTGAAGGGGCCCTCCCAAACTATGGCTACACCTTC. Amino acids: CSVEVEGALPNYGYTF. Based on the CDR3 plus reference TRBV29-1 and TRBJ1-2, the full variable domain is SAVISQKPSRDICQRGTSLTIQCQVDSQVTMMFWYRQQPGQSLTLIATANQGSEATYESGFVIDKFPISRPNLTFSTLTVSNMSPEDSSIYLCSVEVEGALPNYGYTFGSGTRLTVV.

The table lists this clonotype with a few counts. This chain connects TRBV11-2 to TRBJ2-7; 8 bases match TRBD1. Germline CDR1 and CDR2: SGHAT and FQNNGV. The V segment lost 5 bases and the J segment 0 bases; nucleotides outside the gene matches: 6. The CDR3 sequence is 15 residues long. The CDR3, as DNA: TGTGCCAGCAGCGGACAGGGAACTTTCTCCTACGAGCAGTACTTC. Amino acid sequence: CASSGQGTFSYEQYF.

This clonotype was found a few times. The V call is TRBV4-2, the J call TRBJ2-3, with TRBD1 matching over 9 bases. CDR1 is LGHNA and CDR2 is YNFKEQ in the germline V gene. The CDR3 has 16 residues. Trimming took 0 bases from V and 7 from J; bases not matched to a gene: 8. CDR3 amino acids: CASSQDGTGHENTQYF. The CDR3 DNA reads as TGTGCCAGCAGCCAAGATGGGACAGGGCATGAAAATACGCAGTATTTT.

The chain has TRBV2 and TRBJ2-3, with 12 positions matching TRBD2. The CDR3 covers 18 residues. Losses at the gene ends were 7 bases for V and 0 bases for J; bases not matched to a gene: 11. Germline V CDR1 and CDR2: SNHLY, FYNNEI. CDR3 nucleotide sequence: TGTGCCAGCACCGAGACTAGCGGGAGTGTTAGGAGCACAGATACGCAGTATTTT. It codes for CASTETSGSVRSTDTQYF.

This clonotype was detected a few times. The rearrangement joins TRBV7-3 to TRBJ2-2, with 11 nucleotides matching TRBD2. V lost 2 bases and J lost 6; bases outside the gene matches: 8. CDR1 is SGHTA, CDR2 FQGTGA, per germline. The CDR3 runs 17 residues. CDR3 nucleotide sequence: TGTGCCAGCAGCTTAGGTCTAGCGGGAGGAATGGCCGGGGAGCTGTTTTTT. It encodes CASSLGLAGGMAGELFF.